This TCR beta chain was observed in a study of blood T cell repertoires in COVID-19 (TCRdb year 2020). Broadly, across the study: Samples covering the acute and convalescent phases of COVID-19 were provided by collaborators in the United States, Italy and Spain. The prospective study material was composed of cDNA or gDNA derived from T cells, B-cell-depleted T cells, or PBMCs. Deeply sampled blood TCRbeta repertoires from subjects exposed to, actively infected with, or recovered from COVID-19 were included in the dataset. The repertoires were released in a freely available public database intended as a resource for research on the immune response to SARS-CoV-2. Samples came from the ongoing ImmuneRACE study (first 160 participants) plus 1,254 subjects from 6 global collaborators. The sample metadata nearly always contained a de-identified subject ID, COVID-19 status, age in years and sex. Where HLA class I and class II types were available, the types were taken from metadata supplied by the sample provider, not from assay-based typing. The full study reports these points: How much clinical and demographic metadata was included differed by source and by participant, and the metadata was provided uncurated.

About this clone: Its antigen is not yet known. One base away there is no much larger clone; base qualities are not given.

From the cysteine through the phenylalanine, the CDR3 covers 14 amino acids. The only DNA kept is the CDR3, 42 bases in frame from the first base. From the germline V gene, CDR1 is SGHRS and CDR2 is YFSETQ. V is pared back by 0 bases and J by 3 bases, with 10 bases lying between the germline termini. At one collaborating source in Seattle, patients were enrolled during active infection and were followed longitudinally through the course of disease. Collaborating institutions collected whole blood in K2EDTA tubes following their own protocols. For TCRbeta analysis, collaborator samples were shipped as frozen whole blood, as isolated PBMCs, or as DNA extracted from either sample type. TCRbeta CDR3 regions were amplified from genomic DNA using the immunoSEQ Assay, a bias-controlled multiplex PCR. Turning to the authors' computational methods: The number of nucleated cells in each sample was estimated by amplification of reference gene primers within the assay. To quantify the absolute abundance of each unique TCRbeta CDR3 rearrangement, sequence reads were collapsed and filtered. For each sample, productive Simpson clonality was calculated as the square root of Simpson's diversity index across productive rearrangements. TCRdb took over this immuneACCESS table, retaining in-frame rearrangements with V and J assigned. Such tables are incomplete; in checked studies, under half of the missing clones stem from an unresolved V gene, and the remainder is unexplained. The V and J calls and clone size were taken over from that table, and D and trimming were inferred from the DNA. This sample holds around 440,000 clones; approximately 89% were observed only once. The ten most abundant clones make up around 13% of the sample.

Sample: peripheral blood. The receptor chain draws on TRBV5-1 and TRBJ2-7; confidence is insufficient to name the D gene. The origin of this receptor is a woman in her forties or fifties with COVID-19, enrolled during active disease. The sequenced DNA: TGCGCCAGCAGCTTGGGGCTAGATGGCTACGAGCAGTACTTC. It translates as CASSLGLDGYEQYF.